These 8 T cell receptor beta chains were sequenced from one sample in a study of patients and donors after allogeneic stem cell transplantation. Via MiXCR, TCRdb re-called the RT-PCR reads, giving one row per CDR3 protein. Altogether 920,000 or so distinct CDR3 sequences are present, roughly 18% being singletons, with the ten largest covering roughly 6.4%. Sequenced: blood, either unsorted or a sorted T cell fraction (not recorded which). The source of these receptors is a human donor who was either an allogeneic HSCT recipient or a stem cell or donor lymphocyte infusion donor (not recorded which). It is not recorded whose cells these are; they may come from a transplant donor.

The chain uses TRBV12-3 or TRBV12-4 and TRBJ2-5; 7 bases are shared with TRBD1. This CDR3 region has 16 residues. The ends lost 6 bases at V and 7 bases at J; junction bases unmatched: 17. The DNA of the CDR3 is TGTGCCAGCAGCTACGGGACAGCCTCACCGTGGGGGACCCAGTACTTC. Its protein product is CASSYGTASPWGTQYF.

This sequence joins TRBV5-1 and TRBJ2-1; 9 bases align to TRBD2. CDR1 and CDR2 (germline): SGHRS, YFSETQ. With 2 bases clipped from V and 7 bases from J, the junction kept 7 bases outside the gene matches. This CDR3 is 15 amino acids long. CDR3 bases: TGCGCCAGCAGCTTAGAAGCGGGGGGCGGGAATGAGCAGTTCTTC. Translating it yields CASSLEAGGGNEQFF.

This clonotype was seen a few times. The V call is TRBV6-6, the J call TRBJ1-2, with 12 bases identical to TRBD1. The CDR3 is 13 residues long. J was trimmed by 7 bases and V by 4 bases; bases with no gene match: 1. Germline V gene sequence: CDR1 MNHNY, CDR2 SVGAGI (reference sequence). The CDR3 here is CASSWDRGLGYTF. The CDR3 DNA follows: TGTGCCAGCAGTTGGGACAGGGGGCTTGGCTACACCTTC.

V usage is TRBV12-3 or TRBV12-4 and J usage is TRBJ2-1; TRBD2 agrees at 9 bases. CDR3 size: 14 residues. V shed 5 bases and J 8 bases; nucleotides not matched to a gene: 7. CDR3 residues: CASSGGGGSDEQFF. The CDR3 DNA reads TGTGCCAGCAGTGGCGGGGGGGGCTCAGATGAGCAGTTCTTC.

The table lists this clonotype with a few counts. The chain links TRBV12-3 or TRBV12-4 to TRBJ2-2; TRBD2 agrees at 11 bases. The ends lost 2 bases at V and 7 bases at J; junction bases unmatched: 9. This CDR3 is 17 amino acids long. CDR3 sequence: CASSLQTSGRGYGELFF. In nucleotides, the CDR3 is TGTGCCAGCAGTTTACAAACTAGCGGGAGAGGGTACGGGGAGCTGTTTTTT.

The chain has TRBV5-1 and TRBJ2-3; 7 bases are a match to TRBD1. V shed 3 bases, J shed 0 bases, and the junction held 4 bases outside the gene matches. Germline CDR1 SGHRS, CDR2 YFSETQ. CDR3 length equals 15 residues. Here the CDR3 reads CASSSGTDSTDTQYF. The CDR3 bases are TGCGCCAGCAGCTCCGGGACAGACAGCACAGATACGCAGTATTTT.

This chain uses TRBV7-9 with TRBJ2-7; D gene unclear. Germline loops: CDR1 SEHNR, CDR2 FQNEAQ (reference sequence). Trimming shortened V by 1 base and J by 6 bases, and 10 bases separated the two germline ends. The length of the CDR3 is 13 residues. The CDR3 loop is CASSLVNSGEQYF. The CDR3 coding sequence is TGTGCCAGCAGCTTAGTCAATAGTGGCGAGCAGTACTTC.

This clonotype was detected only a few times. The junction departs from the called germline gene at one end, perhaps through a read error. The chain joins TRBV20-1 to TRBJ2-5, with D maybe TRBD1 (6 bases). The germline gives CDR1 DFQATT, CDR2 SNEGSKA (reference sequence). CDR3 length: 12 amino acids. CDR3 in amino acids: CSASRGSEIQYF. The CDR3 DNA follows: TGCAGTGCTAGCAGGGGCTCAGAGATCCAGTACTTC.